This TCR beta chain was recovered during a study of blood T cell repertoires in COVID-19. The CDR3 is made up of 12 amino acids. Germline V lookup: CDR1 SGHRS, CDR2 YFSETQ. V gave up 1 base and J gave up 5 bases, with 7 bases separating them. Per the original data handling: Counts of nucleated cells, estimated from reference gene primer amplification, were obtained. Some clones are missing from TCRdb's copy, which holds only in-frame ones; the method was immunoSEQ multiplex PCR. V, J and clone size derive from that table, while D and trimming were established from the DNA sequence. The table shows 130,000 or so clones, with 75% to 90% occurring only once.

Sequenced input: peripheral blood. This sequence joins TRBV5-1 and TRBJ2-7; maybe TRBD2 (6 bases). The sequence was obtained from a man in his sixties with active or convalescent COVID-19. The CDR3 is CASSLWGDEQYF. DNA of the CDR3: TGCGCCAGCAGCTTGTGGGGGGACGAGCAGTACTTC.